This TCR beta chain was found in a study of beta chain features in type 1 diabetes. Expressed TCRB transcripts were sequenced because the isolated RNA had all been reverse transcribed beforehand. TCRdb's table, derived via immunoSEQ multiplex PCR, lists solely in-frame clones and lacks some. The sample records 150,000 to 200,000 clones, almost 65% being singletons. This clone was observed a few times. The antigen is not known. General study results and limits: TCRB CDR3 length was moderately but significantly reduced in all four CD4+ subsets of Type 1 diabetes patients.

CDR3 length: 15 residues. Germline CDR1 reads LGHNA; CDR2 reads YSLEER. V lost 1 base to trimming and J lost 0 bases, with 9 bases between them. This TCR was sampled from a young man with type 1 diabetes. The J gene is TRBJ1-2, the V gene TRBV4-3; D is possibly TRBD1 (5 bases). Material for sequencing was naive CD4+ T cells from blood. This CDR3 is CASSQVSGSNYGYTF. CDR3 nucleotide sequence: TGCGCCAGCAGCCAAGTATCAGGGTCTAACTATGGCTACACCTTC.